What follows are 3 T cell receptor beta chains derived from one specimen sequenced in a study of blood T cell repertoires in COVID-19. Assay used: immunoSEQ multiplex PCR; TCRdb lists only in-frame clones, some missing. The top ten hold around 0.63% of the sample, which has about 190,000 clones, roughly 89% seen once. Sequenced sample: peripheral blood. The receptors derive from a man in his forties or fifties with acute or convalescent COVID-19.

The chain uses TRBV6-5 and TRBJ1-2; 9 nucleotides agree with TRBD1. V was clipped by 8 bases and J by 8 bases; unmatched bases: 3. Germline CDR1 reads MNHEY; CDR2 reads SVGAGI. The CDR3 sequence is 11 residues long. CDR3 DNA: TGTGCCAGCGGGACAGGGAGAGGCTACACCTTC. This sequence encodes CASGTGRGYTF.

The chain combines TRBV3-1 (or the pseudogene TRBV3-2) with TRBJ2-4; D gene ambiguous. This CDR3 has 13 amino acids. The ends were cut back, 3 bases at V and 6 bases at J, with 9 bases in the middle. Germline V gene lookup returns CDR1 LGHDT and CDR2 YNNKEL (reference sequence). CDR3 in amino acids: CASSHLDGNIQYF. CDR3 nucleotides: TGTGCCAGCAGCCACCTAGACGGAAACATTCAGTACTTC.

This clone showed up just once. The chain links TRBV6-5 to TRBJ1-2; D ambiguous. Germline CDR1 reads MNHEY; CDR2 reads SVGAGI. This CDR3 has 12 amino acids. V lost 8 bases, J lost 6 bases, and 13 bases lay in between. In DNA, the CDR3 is TGTGCCAGCTGGAGGTTCTCGAATGGCTACACCTTC. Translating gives CASWRFSNGYTF.